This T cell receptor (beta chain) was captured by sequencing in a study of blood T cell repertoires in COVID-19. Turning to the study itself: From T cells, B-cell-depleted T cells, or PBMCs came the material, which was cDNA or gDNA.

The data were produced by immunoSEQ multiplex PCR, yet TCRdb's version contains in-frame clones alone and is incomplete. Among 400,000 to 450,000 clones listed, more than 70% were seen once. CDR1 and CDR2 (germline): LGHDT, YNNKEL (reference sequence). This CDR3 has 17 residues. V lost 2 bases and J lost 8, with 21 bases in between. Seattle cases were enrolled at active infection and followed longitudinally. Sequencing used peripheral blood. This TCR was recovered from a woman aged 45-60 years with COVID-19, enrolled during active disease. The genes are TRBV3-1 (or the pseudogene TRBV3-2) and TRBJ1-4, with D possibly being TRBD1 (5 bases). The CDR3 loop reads CASSQFIPGLRWEKLFF. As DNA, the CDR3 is TGTGCCAGCAGCCAATTCATACCGGGACTCCGCTGGGAAAAACTGTTTTTT.